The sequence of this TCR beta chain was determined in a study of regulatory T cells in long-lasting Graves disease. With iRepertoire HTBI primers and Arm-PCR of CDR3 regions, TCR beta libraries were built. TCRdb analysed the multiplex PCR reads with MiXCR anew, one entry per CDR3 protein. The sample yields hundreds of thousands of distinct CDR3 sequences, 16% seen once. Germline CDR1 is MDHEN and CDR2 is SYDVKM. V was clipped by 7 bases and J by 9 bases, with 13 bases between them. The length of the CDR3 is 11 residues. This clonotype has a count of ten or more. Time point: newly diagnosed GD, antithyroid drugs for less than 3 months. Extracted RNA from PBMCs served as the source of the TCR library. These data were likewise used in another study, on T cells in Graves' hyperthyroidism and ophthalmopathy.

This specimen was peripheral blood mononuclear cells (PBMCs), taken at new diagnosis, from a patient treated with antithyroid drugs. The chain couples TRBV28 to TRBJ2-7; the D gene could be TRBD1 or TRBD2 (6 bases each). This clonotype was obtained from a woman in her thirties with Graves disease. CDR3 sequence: CASTGGGTQYF. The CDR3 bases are TGTGCCAGCACCGGAGGGGGGACGCAGTACTTC.